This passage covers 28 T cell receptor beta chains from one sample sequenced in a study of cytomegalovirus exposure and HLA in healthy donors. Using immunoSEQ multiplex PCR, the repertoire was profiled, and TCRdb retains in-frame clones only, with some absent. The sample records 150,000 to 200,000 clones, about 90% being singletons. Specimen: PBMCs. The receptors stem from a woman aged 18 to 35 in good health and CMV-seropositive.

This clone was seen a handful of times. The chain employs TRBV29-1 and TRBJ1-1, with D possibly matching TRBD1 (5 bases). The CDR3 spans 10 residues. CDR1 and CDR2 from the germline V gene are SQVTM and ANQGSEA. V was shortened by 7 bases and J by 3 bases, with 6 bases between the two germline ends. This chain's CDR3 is CSARDTEAFF. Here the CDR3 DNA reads TGCAGCGCCAGGGACACTGAAGCTTTCTTT.

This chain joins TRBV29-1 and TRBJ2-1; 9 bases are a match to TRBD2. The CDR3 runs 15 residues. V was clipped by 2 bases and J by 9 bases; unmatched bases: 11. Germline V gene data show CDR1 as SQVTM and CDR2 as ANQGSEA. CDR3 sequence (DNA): TGCAGCGTTGAATTGGCGGGAGGGTCTACCGGTGAGCAGTTCTTC. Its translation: CSVELAGGSTGEQFF.

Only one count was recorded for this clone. Written as DNA, the CDR3 is TGTGCCACAAGATACAGGGGCGCTGGAAACACCATATATTTT. Protein product: CATRYRGAGNTIYF. J is TRBJ1-3 and V is TRBV15; 7 positions agree with TRBD1. Trimming took 9 bases from V and 2 from J; bases not matched to a gene: 7. The germline gives CDR1 LNHNV, CDR2 YYDKDF (reference sequence). The CDR3 totals 14 residues.

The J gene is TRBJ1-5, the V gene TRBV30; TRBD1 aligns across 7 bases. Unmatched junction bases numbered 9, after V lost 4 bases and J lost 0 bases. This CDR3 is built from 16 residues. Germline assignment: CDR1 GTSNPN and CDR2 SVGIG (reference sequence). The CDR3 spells CAWTAGTEHSNQPQHF. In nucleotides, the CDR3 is TGTGCCTGGACCGCCGGGACAGAACATAGCAATCAGCCCCAGCATTTT.

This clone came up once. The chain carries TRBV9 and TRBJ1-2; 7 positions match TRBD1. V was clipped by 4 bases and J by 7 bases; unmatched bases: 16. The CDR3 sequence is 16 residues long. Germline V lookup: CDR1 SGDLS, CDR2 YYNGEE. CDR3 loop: CASSSVDRVTFSGYTF. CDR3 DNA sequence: TGTGCCAGCAGCTCCGTCGACAGGGTAACTTTCTCTGGCTACACCTTC.

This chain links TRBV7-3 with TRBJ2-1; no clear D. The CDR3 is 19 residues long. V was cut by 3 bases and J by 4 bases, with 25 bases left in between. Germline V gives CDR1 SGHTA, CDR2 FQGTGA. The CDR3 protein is CASSFPSAGSRLLYNEQFF. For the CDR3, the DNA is TGTGCCAGCAGCTTCCCCAGCGCCGGGTCCCGGCTACTTTACAATGAGCAGTTCTTC.

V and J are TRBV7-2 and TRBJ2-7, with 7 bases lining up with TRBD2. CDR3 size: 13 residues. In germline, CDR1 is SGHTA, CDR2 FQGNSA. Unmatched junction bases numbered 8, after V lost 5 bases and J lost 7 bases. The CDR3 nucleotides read TGTGCCAGCAGCCGAAGCGGGACCGGGGAGCAGTACTTC. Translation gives CASSRSGTGEQYF.

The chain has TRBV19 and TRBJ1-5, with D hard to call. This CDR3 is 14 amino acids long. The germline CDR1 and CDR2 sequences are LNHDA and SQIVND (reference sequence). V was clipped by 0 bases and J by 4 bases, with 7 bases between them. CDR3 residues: CASSIDLGNQPQHF. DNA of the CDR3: TGTGCCAGTAGTATAGATCTAGGTAATCAGCCCCAGCATTTT. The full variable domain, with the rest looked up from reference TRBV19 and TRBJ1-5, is DGGITQSPKYLFRKEGQNVTLSCEQNLNHDAMYWYRQDPGQGLRLIYYSQIVNDFQKGDIAEGYSVSREKKESFPLTVTSAQKNPTAFYLCASSIDLGNQPQHFGDGTRLSIL.

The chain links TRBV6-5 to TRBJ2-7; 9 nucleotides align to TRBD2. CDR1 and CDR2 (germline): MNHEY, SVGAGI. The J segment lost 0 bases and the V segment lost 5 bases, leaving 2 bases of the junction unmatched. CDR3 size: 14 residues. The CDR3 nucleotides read TGTGCCAGCAGTCGGACTAGCGCCTCCTACGAGCAGTACTTC. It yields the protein CASSRTSASYEQYF.

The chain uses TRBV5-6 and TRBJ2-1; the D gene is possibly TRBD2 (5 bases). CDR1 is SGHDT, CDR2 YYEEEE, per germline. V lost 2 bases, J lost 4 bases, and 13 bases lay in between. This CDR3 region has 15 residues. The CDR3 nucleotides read TGTGCCAGCAGCTTTCCCCTGCGGGCGTACAATGAGCAGTTCTTC. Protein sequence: CASSFPLRAYNEQFF.

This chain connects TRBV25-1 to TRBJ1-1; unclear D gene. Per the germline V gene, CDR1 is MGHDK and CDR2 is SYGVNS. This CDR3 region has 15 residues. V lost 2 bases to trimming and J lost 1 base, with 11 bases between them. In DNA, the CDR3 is TGTGCCAGCAGTGAACGGCCGGGTAAGAACACTGAAGCTTTCTTT. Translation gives CASSERPGKNTEAFF.

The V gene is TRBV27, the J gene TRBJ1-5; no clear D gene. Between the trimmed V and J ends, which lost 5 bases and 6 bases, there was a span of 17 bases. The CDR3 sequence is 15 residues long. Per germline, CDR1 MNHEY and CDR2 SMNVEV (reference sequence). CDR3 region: CASSPGLTAGQPQHF. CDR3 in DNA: TGTGCCAGCAGTCCCGGACTCACGGCGGGTCAGCCCCAGCATTTT.

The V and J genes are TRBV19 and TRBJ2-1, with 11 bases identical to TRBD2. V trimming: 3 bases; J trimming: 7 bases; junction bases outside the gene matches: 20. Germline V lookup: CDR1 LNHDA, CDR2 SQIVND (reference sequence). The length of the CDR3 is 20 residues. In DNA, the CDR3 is TGTGCCAGTAGTATTCGTAGGCTAGCGGGAGGACGGATGGGTCCTAATGAGCAGTTCTTC. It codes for CASSIRRLAGGRMGPNEQFF. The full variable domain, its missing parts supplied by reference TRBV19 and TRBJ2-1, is DGGITQSPKYLFRKEGQNVTLSCEQNLNHDAMYWYRQDPGQGLRLIYYSQIVNDFQKGDIAEGYSVSREKKESFPLTVTSAQKNPTAFYLCASSIRRLAGGRMGPNEQFFGPGTRLTVL.

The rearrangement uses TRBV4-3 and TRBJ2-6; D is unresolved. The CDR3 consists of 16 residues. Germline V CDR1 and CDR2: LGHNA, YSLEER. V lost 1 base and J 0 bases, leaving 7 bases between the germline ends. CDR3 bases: TGCGCCAGCAGCCAAGGCCACATCTCTGGGGCCAACGTCCTGACTTTC. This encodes CASSQGHISGANVLTF.

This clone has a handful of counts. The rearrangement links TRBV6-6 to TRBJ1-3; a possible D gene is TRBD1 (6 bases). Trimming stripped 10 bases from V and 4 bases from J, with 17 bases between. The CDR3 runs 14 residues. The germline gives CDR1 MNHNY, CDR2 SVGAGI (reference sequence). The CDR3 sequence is CAISGAEAGNTIYF. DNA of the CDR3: TGTGCCATTTCAGGGGCAGAAGCGGGAAACACCATATATTTT.

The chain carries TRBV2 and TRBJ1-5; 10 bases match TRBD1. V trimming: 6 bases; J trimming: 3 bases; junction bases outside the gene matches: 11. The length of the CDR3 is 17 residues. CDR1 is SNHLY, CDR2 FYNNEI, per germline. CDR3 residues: CASSDTRGQGNNQPQHF. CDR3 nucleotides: TGTGCCAGCAGCGATACAAGGGGACAGGGGAACAATCAGCCCCAGCATTTT.

CDR3 loop: CASSKHRLLAVNTGELFF. The CDR3, as DNA: TGTGCCAGCAGTAAACACCGCCTTCTAGCGGTGAACACCGGGGAGCTGTTTTTT. The rearrangement uses TRBV13 and TRBJ2-2; 7 positions agree with TRBD2. Germline lookup yields CDR1 PRHDT and CDR2 FYEKMQ (reference sequence). CDR3 length: 18 amino acids. Trimming at V came to 6 bases and at J to 1 base, leaving 14 bases not matched to a gene.

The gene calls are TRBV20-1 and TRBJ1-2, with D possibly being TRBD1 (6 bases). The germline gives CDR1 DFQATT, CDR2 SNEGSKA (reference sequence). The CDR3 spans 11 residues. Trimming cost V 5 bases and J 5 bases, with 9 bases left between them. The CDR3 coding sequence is TGCAGTGCTGGCACAGGGTATGGCTACACCTTC. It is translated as CSAGTGYGYTF.

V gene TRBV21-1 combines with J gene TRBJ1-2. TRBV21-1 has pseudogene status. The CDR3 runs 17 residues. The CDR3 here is CASSKVISTSIDYGYTF. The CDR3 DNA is TGTGCCAGCAGCAAAGTCATTTCCACTTCTATCGACTATGGCTACACCTTC.

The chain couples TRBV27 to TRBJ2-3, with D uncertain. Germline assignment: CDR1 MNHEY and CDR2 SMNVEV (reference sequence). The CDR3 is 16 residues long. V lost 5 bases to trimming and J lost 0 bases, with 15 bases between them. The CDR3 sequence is CASSPYGATSTDTQYF. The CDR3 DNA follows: TGTGCCAGCAGTCCTTATGGAGCGACTAGCACAGATACGCAGTATTTT.

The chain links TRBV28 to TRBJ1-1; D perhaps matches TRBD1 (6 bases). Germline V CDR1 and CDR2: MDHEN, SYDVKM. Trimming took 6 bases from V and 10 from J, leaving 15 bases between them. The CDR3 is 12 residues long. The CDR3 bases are TGTGCCAGCAGCCAACAGGGTCTGATAGCTTTCTTT. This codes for CASSQQGLIAFF.

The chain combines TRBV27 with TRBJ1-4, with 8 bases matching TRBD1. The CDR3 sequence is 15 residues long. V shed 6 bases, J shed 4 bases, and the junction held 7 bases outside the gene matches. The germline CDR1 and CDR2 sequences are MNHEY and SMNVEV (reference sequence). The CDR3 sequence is CASRYQGAGNEKLFF. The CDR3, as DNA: TGTGCCAGCAGATACCAGGGGGCCGGTAATGAAAAACTGTTTTTT.

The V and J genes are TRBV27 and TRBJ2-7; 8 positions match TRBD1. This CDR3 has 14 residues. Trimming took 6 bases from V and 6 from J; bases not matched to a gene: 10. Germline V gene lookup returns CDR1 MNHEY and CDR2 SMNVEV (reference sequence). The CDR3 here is CASRPGTGVGEQYF. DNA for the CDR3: TGTGCCAGCAGACCCGGGACAGGCGTGGGCGAGCAGTACTTC.

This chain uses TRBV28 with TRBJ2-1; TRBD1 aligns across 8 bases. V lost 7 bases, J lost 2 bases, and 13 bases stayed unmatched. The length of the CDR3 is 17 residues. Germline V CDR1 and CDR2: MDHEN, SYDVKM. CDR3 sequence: CASTPLRDRWPYNEQFF. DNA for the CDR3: TGTGCCAGCACCCCCCTCCGGGACAGGTGGCCCTACAATGAGCAGTTCTTC. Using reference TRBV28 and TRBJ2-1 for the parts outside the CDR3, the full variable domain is DVKVTQSSRYLVKRTGEKVFLECVQDMDHENMFWYRQDPGLGLRLIYFSYDVKMKEKGDIPEGYSVSREKKERFSLILESASTNQTSMYLCASTPLRDRWPYNEQFFGPGTRLTVL.

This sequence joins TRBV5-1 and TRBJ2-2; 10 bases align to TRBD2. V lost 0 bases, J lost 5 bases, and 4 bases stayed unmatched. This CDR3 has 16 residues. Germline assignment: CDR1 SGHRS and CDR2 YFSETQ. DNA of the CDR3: TGCGCCAGCAGCTTGGAGCGGGAGGGTAGGACCGGGGAGCTGTTTTTT. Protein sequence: CASSLEREGRTGELFF.

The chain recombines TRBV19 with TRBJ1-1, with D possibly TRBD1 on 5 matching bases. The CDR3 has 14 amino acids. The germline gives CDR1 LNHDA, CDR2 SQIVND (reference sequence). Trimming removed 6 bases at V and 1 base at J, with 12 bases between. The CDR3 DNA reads TGTGCCAGTAGACGGGGGGGTAAGAACACTGAAGCTTTCTTT. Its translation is CASRRGGKNTEAFF.

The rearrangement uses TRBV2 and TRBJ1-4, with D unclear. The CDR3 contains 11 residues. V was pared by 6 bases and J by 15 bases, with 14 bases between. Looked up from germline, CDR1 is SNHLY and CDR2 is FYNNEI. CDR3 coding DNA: TGTGCCAGCAGCGTGACACGATCTATGTTTTTT. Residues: CASSVTRSMFF.

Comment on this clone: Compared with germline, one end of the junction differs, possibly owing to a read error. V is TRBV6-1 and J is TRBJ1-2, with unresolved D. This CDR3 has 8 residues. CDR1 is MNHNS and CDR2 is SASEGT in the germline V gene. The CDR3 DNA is TGTGCCAGCAGGGACTTCGCCTTC. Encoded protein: CASRDFAF.